One T cell receptor (beta chain) is described in this entry. A much larger clone lies a single base off, so this may be a read error. This sample was taken from a study of human T cells and chemical hapten exposure. Individual cDNA molecules received unique molecular identifiers in the library. As originally analysed: A typical sample had roughly 96,000 TCRs, with about 23,224 to 690,600 overall. TCRdb processed the RACE reads anew with MiXCR; each CDR3 protein has one entry. V and J calls and clone size were set by TCRdb, not the authors. The repertoire holds around 130,000 distinct CDR3 sequences, approximately 9% seen once, with approximately 1.6% in the top ten. The CDR3 runs 15 residues. Germline V gene sequence: CDR1 SGHDN, CDR2 FVKESK. Described time point: healthy volunteer bleed at 2 weeks. The study extracted total RNA from unfractionated whole blood.

The chain carries TRBV14 and TRBJ2-5; D is unclear. Sample: whole blood. This receptor was obtained from a male donor in good health. Some clones in this sample may be carry-over from other donors' samples. CDR3 DNA: TGTGTCAGCAGCCGTTTAGGTGGCAGCCAAGAGACCCAGTACTTC. It translates to CVSSRLGGSQETQYF.